These 20 T cell receptor beta chains originate from one sample sequenced in a study of CD8 T cells in Susac syndrome. Random hexamers were used to reverse transcribe about 0.45 to 1 ug of RNA. TCRdb re-called the immunoSEQ multiplex PCR reads with MiXCR, one entry per CDR3 protein. Of around 300,000 distinct CDR3 sequences listed, approximately 85% are singletons. The specimen sequenced was CD8+ T cells from PBMCs. Source of these receptors: a human donor with multiple sclerosis.

The genes are TRBV3-1 and TRBJ2-3; D gene uncertain. This CDR3 has 12 amino acids. The V end was cut by 0 bases, the J end by 3 bases, with 1 base between. Germline V gene lookup returns CDR1 LGHDT and CDR2 YNNKEL (reference sequence). The CDR3 coding sequence is TGTGCCAGCAGCCAAGAGACAGATACGCAGTATTTT. Residues: CASSQETDTQYF.

The chain links TRBV6-1 to TRBJ2-7; 7 nucleotides line up with TRBD2. This CDR3 is 15 amino acids long. V trimming: 3 bases; J trimming: 2 bases; junction bases outside the gene matches: 7. Looked up from germline, CDR1 is MNHNS and CDR2 is SASEGT. This CDR3 is CASSDPSGPTYEQYF. The CDR3 DNA reads as TGTGCCAGCAGTGACCCTAGCGGCCCGACCTACGAGCAGTACTTC.

The CDR3, as DNA: TGTGCCAGCGGACTAGCGGAGGGTTATGAGCAGTACTTC. Translation: CASGLAEGYEQYF. The chain employs TRBV19 and TRBJ2-7; 10 nucleotides agree with TRBD2. Germline CDR1 is LNHDA and CDR2 is SQIVND (reference sequence). The V segment lost 9 bases and the J segment 7 bases; nucleotides outside the gene matches: 9. The CDR3 covers 13 residues.

The V call is TRBV11-2, the J call TRBJ2-5, with a tentative D call TRBD2 (6 bases). From germline, CDR1 is SGHAT and CDR2 FQNNGV. The CDR3 covers 11 residues. The V gene lost 3 bases and the J gene lost 11 bases, with 10 bases spanning the gap. Here the CDR3 DNA reads TGTGCCAGCAGCTTTCTAGCGAGTCAGTACTTC. Amino acid sequence: CASSFLASQYF.

The chain is built from TRBV4-3 and TRBJ1-2; TRBD1 is a possible D gene (5 bases). The V and J ends lost 1 base and 5 bases respectively, with 14 bases between them. The CDR3 runs to 15 residues. The germline V gene encodes CDR1 LGHNA and CDR2 YSLEER. The CDR3: CASSQVPGSGYGYTF. In DNA, the CDR3 is TGCGCCAGCAGCCAAGTCCCAGGGAGTGGGTATGGCTACACCTTC.

The rearrangement joins TRBV7-3 to TRBJ2-1; 9 positions match TRBD2. Germline V lookup: CDR1 SGHTA, CDR2 FQGTGA. This CDR3 has 16 amino acids. The trim removed 0 bases at V and 5 bases at J, leaving 5 bases unmatched. DNA for the CDR3: TGTGCCAGCAGCTTAACATGGACTAGCGAAAACAATGAGCAGTTCTTC. Translation gives CASSLTWTSENNEQFF.

The gene calls are TRBV6-1 and TRBJ1-2; 9 bases line up with TRBD1. The CDR3 loop spans 17 amino acids. The germline V gene has CDR1 MNHNS and CDR2 SASEGT. With 6 bases clipped from V and 8 bases from J, the junction kept 19 bases outside the gene matches. The chain's CDR3 is CASRATGQGIYESGYTF. The CDR3 nucleotides are TGTGCCAGCAGGGCAACGGGACAGGGAATTTATGAGTCAGGCTACACCTTC.

Comment on this clonotype: One end of the junction is discordant with germline, which a read error may explain. V gene TRBV7-9 combines with J gene TRBJ1-1, with D possibly matching TRBD1 (5 bases). The CDR3 covers 13 residues. Germline-derived CDR1 and CDR2 are SEHNR and FQNEAQ (reference sequence). The CDR3: CASRLPGEAEAFF. The CDR3 DNA reads TGCGCCAGCAGACTCCCGGGGGAGGCTGAAGCTTTCTTT.

The chain has TRBV6-5 and TRBJ1-2, with D maybe TRBD1 (5 bases). V was pared by 4 bases and J by 2 bases, with 8 bases between. CDR3 length: 13 residues. The germline V gene encodes CDR1 MNHEY and CDR2 SVGAGI. The CDR3 DNA follows: TGTGCCAGCAGTTCGGGACCCAACTATGGCTACACCTTC. It yields the protein CASSSGPNYGYTF.

The chain employs TRBV28 and TRBJ2-3; 9 bases fit TRBD2. Germline V lookup: CDR1 MDHEN, CDR2 SYDVKM. The length of the CDR3 is 15 residues. V lost 3 bases to trimming and J lost 3 bases; unmatched junction nucleotides: 4. CDR3 nucleotide sequence: TGTGCCAGCAGTTTCCCGGCGGGAGGGACAGATACGCAGTATTTT. Translation gives CASSFPAGGTDTQYF.

J is TRBJ1-1 and V is TRBV19; 7 bases fit TRBD1. V was clipped by 2 bases and J by 1 base; unmatched bases: 1. Looked up from germline, CDR1 is LNHDA and CDR2 is SQIVND (reference sequence). The CDR3 is made up of 14 amino acids. This CDR3 is CASSISGGNTEAFF. In nucleotides, the CDR3 is TGTGCCAGTAGTATATCAGGGGGGAACACTGAAGCTTTCTTT.

V and J are TRBV28 and TRBJ1-4; D possibly corresponds to TRBD1 (5 bases). Trimming left V 3 bases short and J 6 bases short, with 11 bases between. Germline V gene lookup returns CDR1 MDHEN and CDR2 SYDVKM. CDR3 length: 14 residues. The CDR3 region is CASSFRVADEKLFF. The CDR3 DNA is TGTGCCAGCAGTTTCAGGGTGGCAGATGAAAAACTGTTTTTT. The complete variable domain, with remaining parts taken from reference TRBV28 and TRBJ1-4, reads DVKVTQSSRYLVKRTGEKVFLECVQDMDHENMFWYRQDPGLGLRLIYFSYDVKMKEKGDIPEGYSVSREKKERFSLILESASTNQTSMYLCASSFRVADEKLFFGSGTQLSVL.

The V call is TRBV20-1, the J call TRBJ1-2; the D is unclear. The CDR3 is 14 residues long. Trimming pared 5 bases from V and 1 base from J, leaving 14 bases between. Germline assignment: CDR1 DFQATT and CDR2 SNEGSKA (reference sequence). The CDR3 nucleotides are TGCAGTGCTTCCCTCTCAGAGTTTAACTATGGCTACACCTTC. Its translation is CSASLSEFNYGYTF.

This sequence joins TRBV5-8 and TRBJ2-3; TRBD1 matches 8 bases. Germline CDR1 and CDR2: SGHTS and YDEGEE. Unmatched junction bases numbered 4, after V lost 5 bases and J lost 2 bases. CDR3 length: 14 amino acids. The CDR3 region is CASSDRGTTDTQYF. DNA for the CDR3: TGTGCCAGCAGTGACAGGGGTACCACAGATACGCAGTATTTT.

J is TRBJ1-2 and V is TRBV29-1; D gene uncertain. The CDR3 length is 16 residues. The germline V and J ends were trimmed by 6 bases and 0 bases, with 20 bases remaining between them. Germline CDR1 SQVTM, CDR2 ANQGSEA. In DNA form, the CDR3 reads TGCAGCGTCCTGGGAGGAGGGATCAATGCTAACTATGGCTACACCTTC. This gives the protein CSVLGGGINANYGYTF.

This clonotype has a single count. The V gene is TRBV7-8, the J gene TRBJ2-1, with 9 bases lining up with TRBD2. Germline V gene sequence: CDR1 SGHVS, CDR2 FQNEAQ. The CDR3 contains 18 residues. The V gene end was trimmed by 0 bases and the J gene end by 3 bases; junction bases not matched to a gene: 9. CDR3 sequence reads: CASSLAWTSVPDYNEQFF. For the CDR3, the DNA is TGTGCCAGCAGCTTAGCCTGGACTAGCGTCCCCGACTACAATGAGCAGTTCTTC. Full variable domain (rest looked up from reference TRBV7-8 and TRBJ2-1): GAGVSQSPRYKVAKRGQDVALRCDPISGHVSLFWYQQALGQGPEFLTYFQNEAQLDKSGLPSDRFFAERPEGSVSTLKIQRTQQEDSAVYLCASSLAWTSVPDYNEQFFGPGTRLTVL.

This clonotype was found a few times. V usage is TRBV27 and J usage is TRBJ2-7; 11 positions match TRBD1. The CDR3 is made up of 16 amino acids. V was pared by 4 bases and J by 5 bases, with 10 bases of the junction left unmatched. The germline gives CDR1 MNHEY, CDR2 SMNVEV (reference sequence). The DNA for the CDR3 is TGTGCCAGCAGTTCGGACCGGACAGGGGGCATCGACGAGCAGTACTTC. Translation gives CASSSDRTGGIDEQYF.

The V and J genes are TRBV14 and TRBJ2-3; D ambiguous. Trimming shortened V by 2 bases and J by 2 bases, and 5 bases separated the two germline ends. This CDR3 comprises 13 residues. Germline CDR1 reads SGHDN; CDR2 reads FVKESK. CDR3 in amino acids: CASSQSITDTQYF. DNA for the CDR3: TGTGCCAGCAGCCAAAGTATCACAGATACGCAGTATTTT.

The chain has TRBV9 and TRBJ2-2; D not certain. Germline V gene sequence: CDR1 SGDLS, CDR2 YYNGEE. The CDR3 runs 14 residues. Trimming took off 0 bases at V and 1 base at J, with 4 bases between the two ends. The CDR3, as DNA: TGTGCCAGCAGCGTAGCCAAGAACACCGGGGAGCTGTTTTTT. Residues: CASSVAKNTGELFF. Complete variable domain (other parts from reference TRBV9 and TRBJ2-2): DSGVTQTPKHLITATGQRVTLRCSPRSGDLSVYWYQQSLDQGLQFLIQYYNGEERAKGNILERFSAQQFPDLHSELNLSSLELGDSALYFCASSVAKNTGELFFGEGSRLTVL.

This clonotype was detected once. The J gene is TRBJ1-1, the V gene TRBV28; D unresolved. The V end was cut by 2 bases, the J end by 3 bases, with 7 bases between. The CDR3 has 13 amino acids. Germline V gene data show CDR1 as MDHEN and CDR2 as SYDVKM. CDR3 sequence: CASSLMRYTEAFF. CDR3 in DNA: TGTGCCAGCAGTTTAATGCGTTACACTGAAGCTTTCTTT.